This T cell receptor (beta chain) emerged from a study of CD8 T cells in Susac syndrome. Reverse transcription of about 0.5 to 1 ug RNA used random hexamers. One entry per CDR3 protein results from TCRdb running MiXCR on the immunoSEQ multiplex PCR reads. The sample has about 210,000 distinct CDR3 sequences; about 95% are singletons. Trimming left V 6 bases short and J 4 bases short, with 18 bases between. Germline assignment: CDR1 DFQATT and CDR2 SNEGSKA (reference sequence). This CDR3 is built from 14 residues. FACS enriched CD8+ TEMRA cells, while bulk CD8+ and CD4+ were negatively isolated. The V gene is TRBV20-1, the J gene TRBJ2-5, with D perhaps matching TRBD1 (6 bases). The receptor's source is a human donor with multiple sclerosis. Sequencing input: CD4+ T cells from PBMCs. The CDR3 region has the DNA TGCAGTGCCCTAAGCCGTGGGGGCCTAGAGACCCAGTACTTC. It codes for CSALSRGGLETQYF.